The 6 T cell receptor beta chains in this list originate from one sample, sequenced in a study of blood T cell repertoires in COVID-19. Clones were sequenced by immunoSEQ multiplex PCR, and TCRdb holds only the in-frame ones, with some missing. Among about 300,000 clones, about 89% were seen once, and the ten largest hold nearly 6.5%. Sequencing was done on a sample of peripheral blood. These receptors were taken from a man between 18 and 29 years old who had recovered from COVID-19.

This clone was recorded only once. J is TRBJ1-2 and V is TRBV2; 8 bases agree with TRBD1. In germline, CDR1 is SNHLY, CDR2 FYNNEI. V gave up 4 bases and J gave up 8 bases; unmatched junction bases: 21. This CDR3 is 18 amino acids long. CDR3 protein: CASSVNREGGQAFLGYTF. The CDR3 DNA follows: TGTGCCAGCAGTGTCAATAGAGAGGGGGGACAGGCCTTTTTGGGCTACACCTTC.

The chain has TRBV7-2 and TRBJ1-4; D is unresolved. Looked up from germline, CDR1 is SGHTA and CDR2 is FQGNSA. The CDR3 is made up of 15 amino acids. Trimming pared 3 bases from V and 8 bases from J, leaving 16 bases between. The CDR3 here is CASSFPNSGREKLFF. In DNA, the CDR3 is TGTGCCAGCAGCTTTCCTAACTCAGGAAGGGAAAAACTGTTTTTT.

DNA of the CDR3: TGCGCCAGCAGCTTACGACAGGGGACCCCTGGAAACACCATATATTTT. As protein: CASSLRQGTPGNTIYF. The rearrangement links TRBV5-1 to TRBJ1-3; TRBD1 matches at 8 bases. Germline V gives CDR1 SGHRS, CDR2 YFSETQ. This CDR3 has 16 amino acids. J gave up 2 bases and V 2 bases, and 6 bases lay outside the gene matches.

This rearrangement joins TRBV18 to TRBJ2-7, with a possible D match to TRBD1 (5 bases). The CDR3 has 14 residues. The germline V and J ends were trimmed by 6 bases and 0 bases, with 12 bases remaining between them. In germline, CDR1 is KGHSH, CDR2 LQKENI. Here the CDR3 reads CASSRTFDSYEQYF. Written as DNA, the CDR3 is TGTGCCAGCTCCCGGACATTTGACTCCTACGAGCAGTACTTC.

The chain links TRBV29-1 to TRBJ1-2; 11 bases are a match to TRBD1. There are 12 residues in the CDR3. The germline V gene has CDR1 SQVTM and CDR2 ANQGSEA. The V gene end was trimmed by 6 bases and the J gene end by 8 bases; junction bases not matched to a gene: 5. CDR3 residues: CSVDRGPGGYTF. In nucleotides, the CDR3 is TGCAGCGTGGACAGGGGGCCCGGGGGCTACACCTTC.

The chain links TRBV19 to TRBJ1-5; 7 positions match TRBD1. This CDR3 spans 14 amino acids. CDR1 and CDR2 from the germline V gene are LNHDA and SQIVND (reference sequence). Trimming cost V 8 bases and J 4 bases; bases outside gene matches: 8. Here the CDR3 reads CASAGQDYNQPQHF. For the CDR3, the DNA is TGTGCCAGTGCCGGACAGGACTATAATCAGCCCCAGCATTTT. Full variable domain (rest looked up from reference TRBV19 and TRBJ1-5): DGGITQSPKYLFRKEGQNVTLSCEQNLNHDAMYWYRQDPGQGLRLIYYSQIVNDFQKGDIAEGYSVSREKKESFPLTVTSAQKNPTAFYLCASAGQDYNQPQHFGDGTRLSIL.